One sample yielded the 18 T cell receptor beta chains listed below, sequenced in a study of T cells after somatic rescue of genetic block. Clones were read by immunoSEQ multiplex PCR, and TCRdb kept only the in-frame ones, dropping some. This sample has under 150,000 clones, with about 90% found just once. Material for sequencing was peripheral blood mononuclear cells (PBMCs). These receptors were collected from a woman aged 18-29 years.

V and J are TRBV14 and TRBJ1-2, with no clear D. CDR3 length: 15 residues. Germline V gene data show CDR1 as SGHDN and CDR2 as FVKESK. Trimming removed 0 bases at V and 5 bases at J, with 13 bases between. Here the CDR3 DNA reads TGTGCCAGCAGCCAAGATCCGGGGAAACCTTATGGCTACACCTTC. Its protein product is CASSQDPGKPYGYTF. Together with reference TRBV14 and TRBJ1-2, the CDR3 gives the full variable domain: EAGVTQFPSHSVIEKGQTVTLRCDPISGHDNLYWYRRVMGKEIKFLLHFVKESKQDESGMPNNRFLAERTGGTYSTLKVQPAELEDSGVYFCASSQDPGKPYGYTFGSGTRLTVV.

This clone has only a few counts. The CDR3, as DNA: TGCGCCAGCAGCCAAGAGGAGGGCGGGGGTTCCTACGAGCAGTACTTC. Translated: CASSQEEGGGSYEQYF. The J gene is TRBJ2-7, the V gene TRBV4-3; 7 nucleotides line up with TRBD2. CDR1 and CDR2 from the germline V gene are LGHNA and YSLEER. The V segment lost 0 bases and the J segment 1 base; nucleotides outside the gene matches: 6. This CDR3 has 16 residues.

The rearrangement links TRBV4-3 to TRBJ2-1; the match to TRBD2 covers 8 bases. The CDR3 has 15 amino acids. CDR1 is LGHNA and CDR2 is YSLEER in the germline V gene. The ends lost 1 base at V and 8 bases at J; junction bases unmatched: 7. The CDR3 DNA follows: TGCGCCAGCAGCCAAGCTCGGACTAGCAGCGATGAGCAGTTCTTC. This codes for CASSQARTSSDEQFF.

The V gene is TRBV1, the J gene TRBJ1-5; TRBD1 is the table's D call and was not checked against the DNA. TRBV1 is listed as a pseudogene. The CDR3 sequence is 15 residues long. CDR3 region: CASGLARGHNQPQHF. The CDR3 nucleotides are TGCGCCAGTGGATTGGCCAGGGGGCACAATCAGCCCCAGCATTTT.

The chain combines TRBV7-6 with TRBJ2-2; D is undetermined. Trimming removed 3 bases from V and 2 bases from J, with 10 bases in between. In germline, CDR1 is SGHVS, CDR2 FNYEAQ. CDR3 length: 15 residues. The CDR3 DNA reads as TGTGCCAGCAGCTTGGTTCGAGTAAACACCGGGGAGCTGTTTTTT. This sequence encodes CASSLVRVNTGELFF.

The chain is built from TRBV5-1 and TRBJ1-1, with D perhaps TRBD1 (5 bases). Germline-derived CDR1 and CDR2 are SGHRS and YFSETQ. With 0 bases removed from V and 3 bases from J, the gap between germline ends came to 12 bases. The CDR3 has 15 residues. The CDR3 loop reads CASSLAGTRDTEAFF. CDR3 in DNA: TGCGCCAGCAGCTTGGCGGGGACTCGGGACACTGAAGCTTTCTTT.

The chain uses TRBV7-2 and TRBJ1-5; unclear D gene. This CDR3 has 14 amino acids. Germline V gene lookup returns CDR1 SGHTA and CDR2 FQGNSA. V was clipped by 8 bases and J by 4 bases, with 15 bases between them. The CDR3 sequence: CASSAVSANQPQHF. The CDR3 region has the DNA TGTGCCAGCTCCGCGGTTTCGGCTAATCAGCCCCAGCATTTT.

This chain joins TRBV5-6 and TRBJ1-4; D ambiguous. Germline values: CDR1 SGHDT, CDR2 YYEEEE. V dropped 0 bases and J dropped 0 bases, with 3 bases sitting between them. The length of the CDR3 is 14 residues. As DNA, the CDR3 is TGTGCCAGCAGCTTGGAGTCAACTAATGAAAAACTGTTTTTT. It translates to CASSLESTNEKLFF.

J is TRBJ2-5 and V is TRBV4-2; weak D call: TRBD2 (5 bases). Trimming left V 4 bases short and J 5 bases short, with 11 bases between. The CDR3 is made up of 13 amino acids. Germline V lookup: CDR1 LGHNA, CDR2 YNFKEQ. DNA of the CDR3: TGTGCCAGCAGCCCTGCCCCGGGGGAGACCCAGTACTTC. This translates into CASSPAPGETQYF.

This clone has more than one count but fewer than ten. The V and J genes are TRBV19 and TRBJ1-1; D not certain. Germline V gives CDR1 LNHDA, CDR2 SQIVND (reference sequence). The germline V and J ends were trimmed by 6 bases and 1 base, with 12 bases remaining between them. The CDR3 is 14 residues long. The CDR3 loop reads CASRPTPRNTEAFF. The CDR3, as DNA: TGTGCCAGTAGACCGACACCCCGGAACACTGAAGCTTTCTTT. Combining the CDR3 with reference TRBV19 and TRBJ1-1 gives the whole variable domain DGGITQSPKYLFRKEGQNVTLSCEQNLNHDAMYWYRQDPGQGLRLIYYSQIVNDFQKGDIAEGYSVSREKKESFPLTVTSAQKNPTAFYLCASRPTPRNTEAFFGQGTRLTVV.

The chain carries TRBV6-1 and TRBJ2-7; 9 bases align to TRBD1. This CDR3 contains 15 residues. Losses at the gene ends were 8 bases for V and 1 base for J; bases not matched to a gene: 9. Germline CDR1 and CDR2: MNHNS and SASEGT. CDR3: CASGVRDRESYEQYF. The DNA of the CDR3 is TGTGCCAGCGGGGTGAGGGACAGGGAATCCTACGAGCAGTACTTC.

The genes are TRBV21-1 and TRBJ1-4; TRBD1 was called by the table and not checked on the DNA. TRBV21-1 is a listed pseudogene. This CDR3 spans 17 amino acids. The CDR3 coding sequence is TGTGCCAGCAGCCCGGACAGGGAGGAGGCAACTAATGAAAAACTGTTTTTT. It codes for CASSPDREEATNEKLFF.

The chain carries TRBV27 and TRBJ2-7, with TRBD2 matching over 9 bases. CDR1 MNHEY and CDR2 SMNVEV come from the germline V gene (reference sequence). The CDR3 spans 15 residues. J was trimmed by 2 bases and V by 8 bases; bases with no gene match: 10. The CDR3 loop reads CASHGTSSDAYEQYF. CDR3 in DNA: TGTGCCAGCCACGGGACTAGCTCAGATGCCTACGAGCAGTACTTC.

CDR3 amino acids: CASSPRGRDHSNQPQHF. The CDR3 DNA reads as TGTGCCAGCAGCCCCCGGGGCAGGGATCATAGCAATCAGCCCCAGCATTTT. V is TRBV7-8 and J is TRBJ1-5; D may be TRBD1 (5 bases). Germline values: CDR1 SGHVS, CDR2 FQNEAQ. The CDR3 is 17 residues long. Deletions cut 5 bases from V and 0 bases from J, with 17 bases between.

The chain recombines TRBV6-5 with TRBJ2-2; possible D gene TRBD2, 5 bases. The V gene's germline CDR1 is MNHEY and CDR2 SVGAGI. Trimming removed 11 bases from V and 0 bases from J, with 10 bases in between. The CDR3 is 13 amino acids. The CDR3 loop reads CAAEGPNTGELFF. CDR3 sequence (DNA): TGTGCCGCAGAGGGCCCGAACACCGGGGAGCTGTTTTTT.

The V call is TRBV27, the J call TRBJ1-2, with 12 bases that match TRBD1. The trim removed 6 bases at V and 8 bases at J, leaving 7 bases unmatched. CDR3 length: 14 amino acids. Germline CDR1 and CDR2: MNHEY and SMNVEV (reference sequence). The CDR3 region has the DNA TGTGCCAGCAGCTTAGGGACAGGGGGCAGAGGCTACACCTTC. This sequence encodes CASSLGTGGRGYTF.

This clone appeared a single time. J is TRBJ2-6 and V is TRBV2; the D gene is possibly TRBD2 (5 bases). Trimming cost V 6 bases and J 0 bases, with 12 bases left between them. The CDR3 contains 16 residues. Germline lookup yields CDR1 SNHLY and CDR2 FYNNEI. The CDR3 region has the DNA TGTGCCAGCAGGGCAGTACGGGACTCTGGGGCCAACGTCCTGACTTTC. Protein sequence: CASRAVRDSGANVLTF.

CDR3 in DNA: TGTGCCAGCAGATCGACAGGGGGCACGAACACTGAAGCTTTCTTT. Translating it yields CASRSTGGTNTEAFF. The genes are TRBV2 and TRBJ1-1; 10 bases are shared with TRBD1. The CDR3 has 15 amino acids. V trimming: 6 bases; J trimming: 1 base; junction bases outside the gene matches: 5. The germline V gene has CDR1 SNHLY and CDR2 FYNNEI. Full variable domain (remainder filled in from reference TRBV2 and TRBJ1-1): EPEVTQTPSHQVTQMGQEVILRCVPISNHLYFYWYRQILGQKVEFLVSFYNNEISEKSEIFDDQFSVERPDGSNFTLKIRSTKLEDSAMYFCASRSTGGTNTEAFFGQGTRLTVV.